This T cell receptor beta chain was documented in a study of T cell responses to AZD1222 COVID-19 vaccine. The CDR3 contains 14 residues. V was trimmed by 4 bases and J by 4 bases, leaving 11 bases between them. Germline V gives CDR1 MNHEY, CDR2 SMNVEV (reference sequence). This clone is a singleton in its sample. Sequenced by immunoSEQ multiplex PCR; TCRdb stores in-frame clones only, minus some. The repertoire holds 90,000 to 120,000 clones, with around nine tenths as singletons. Researchers grouped second doses given at about 4 or about 12 weeks into one pool. The rearrangement joins TRBV27 to TRBJ1-5, with D tentatively TRBD1 (5 bases). The clonotype originates from an adult who received the AZD1222 COVID-19 vaccine. The source material was peripheral blood, sampled 28 days after the second AZD1222 dose. Here the CDR3 reads CASSSPGPNQPQHF. The CDR3 DNA is TGTGCCAGCAGTTCACCGGGGCCTAATCAGCCCCAGCATTTT.